The 7 T cell receptor beta chains in this list originate from one sample, sequenced in a study of T-cell reconstitution after alpha-beta-depleted transplantation in children. Library preparation (for TCRbeta) was performed with unique molecular identifiers. TCRdb passed the PCR reads through MiXCR, listing each CDR3 protein once. The sample records about 90,000 distinct CDR3 sequences, 7.5% to 9.5% being singletons. The source material was PBMCs from the stem cell graft donor, sampled from the stem cell graft. These receptors all stem from a human donor who donated a stem cell graft to a child with congenital amegakaryocytic thrombocytopenia.

In regard to this clonotype: Being one base from a much bigger clone, this may be a read error. The V gene is TRBV25-1, the J gene TRBJ1-2, with D possibly being TRBD1 (6 bases). Germline-derived CDR1 and CDR2 are MGHDK and SYGVNS. The CDR3 consists of 12 residues. The CDR3, as DNA: TGTGCCAGCAGTCTGGGACATATCGGCTACCCCTTC. As protein: CASSLGHIGYPF.

This clonotype was detected many times. This chain uses TRBV24-1 with TRBJ1-1; possibly TRBD1 for D (5 bases). This CDR3 comprises 14 residues. Germline V gene sequence: CDR1 KGHDR, CDR2 SFDVKD. V gave up 9 bases and J gave up 0 bases, with 13 bases separating them. The CDR3 is CATPGRPLNTEAFF. CDR3 DNA sequence: TGTGCCACCCCGGGGCGCCCCTTGAACACTGAAGCTTTCTTT.

This clonotype has ten or more counts. The chain combines TRBV5-1 with TRBJ2-7; the match to TRBD2 covers 9 bases. Germline V gene lookup returns CDR1 SGHRS and CDR2 YFSETQ. This CDR3 has 14 amino acids. V trimming: 4 bases; J trimming: 5 bases; junction bases outside the gene matches: 7. DNA for the CDR3: TGCGCCAGCAGCCTGGGACTAGCCACAGACGAGCAGTACTTC. The encoded protein is CASSLGLATDEQYF.

This clonotype was observed many times. The genes are TRBV4-3 and TRBJ2-1, with 8 bases matching TRBD2. The CDR3 length is 18 residues. V lost 0 bases, J lost 7 bases, and 14 bases stayed unmatched. Germline V gene data show CDR1 as LGHNA and CDR2 as YSLEER. This CDR3 is CASSQDAIAGPPPNEQFF. The CDR3 nucleotides are TGCGCCAGCAGCCAAGATGCAATAGCGGGACCCCCGCCGAATGAGCAGTTCTTC.

This clonotype has a handful of counts. A much larger clone differs from this one at a single base, so this may be a read error. This chain uses TRBV20-1 with TRBJ1-3, with a possible D match to TRBD1 (5 bases). The CDR3 contains 17 residues. Germline V gives CDR1 DFQATT, CDR2 SNEGSKA (reference sequence). CDR3 loop: CCARDERGVRPGNTIYF. The CDR3 region has the DNA TGCTGTGCTAGAGATGAAAGGGGTGTTCGTCCTGGAAACACCATATATTTT.

In its sample, this clonotype was seen many times. The chain carries TRBV20-1 and TRBJ2-7; weak D call: TRBD2 (5 bases). Trimming removed 3 bases at V and 0 bases at J, with 18 bases between. Per the germline V gene, CDR1 is DFQATT and CDR2 is SNEGSKA (reference sequence). The CDR3 is made up of 16 amino acids. CDR3 sequence (DNA): TGCAGTGCTAGCCGACTAAGGAGCGTCGTCTCCTACGAGCAGTACTTC. It translates to CSASRLRSVVSYEQYF.

This clonotype was observed many times. A much larger clone sits a single nucleotide away, making a read error possible. The rearrangement links TRBV12-3 or TRBV12-4 to TRBJ1-5; D unclear. CDR3 length equals 13 residues. Between the trimmed V and J ends, which lost 1 base and 5 bases, there was a span of 6 bases. The DNA of the CDR3 is TGTGCCAGCAGTTTAGGGGAGGATCAGCCCCAGCATTTT. Amino acids: CASSLGEDQPQHF.